The TCR beta chain described here comes from a study of molecular identifiers for immune sequencing clone quantification. Study background: Five portions were made in replicates from RNA of about 21,000 or 97,000 naive CD8 cells, and four underwent sequencing.

For bulk TCR libraries, previously described methods and listed TCR primers were used. A single record per CDR3 protein comes from TCRdb applying MiXCR to the PCR reads. Of over 55,000 distinct CDR3 sequences listed, about a sixth are singletons. Sorting captured naive CD8 T cells as CD8+CD4-CCR7+CD45RA+. In this sample, this clonotype turned up many times. The V gene end was trimmed by 2 bases and the J gene end by 2 bases; junction bases not matched to a gene: 22. The CDR3 is made up of 21 amino acids. The V gene's germline CDR1 is SGHNT and CDR2 YYREEE (reference sequence). The V call is TRBV5-4, the J call TRBJ2-3; 8 bases fit TRBD2. The sequenced sample was naive CD8+ T cells from blood, with Jurkat cell RNA spiked in. The subset denotes: FACS-sorted CD8+CD4-CCR7+CD45RA+ naive T cells. The source of this sequence is a human donor in good health. Some libraries in this study had Jurkat cell RNA spiked in. The CDR3 bases are TGTGCCAGCAGCTTACCGGCGGGGGATGGCGGGAGGCGAGGTCACACAGATACGCAGTATTTT. It is translated as CASSLPAGDGGRRGHTDTQYF.